Detailed here is one T cell receptor beta chain. Its antigen remains unknown. The same CDR3 can be traced to other DNA sequences in this sample. The sample originates from a study of OX40 agonist ivuxolimab in advanced cancers. Looking at the study overall: Partial responses were achieved by three patients, of whom one had hepatocellular carcinoma and two had cutaneous melanoma. Study-wide findings and caveats: Partial responders at 0.1-3.0 mg/kg showed near-lowest clonal expansion. On average, CD8+ T cells showed a greater number of expanded clones than CD4+.

TCRdb keeps only in-frame clones here, not all; method: immunoSEQ multiplex PCR. The table includes about 21,000 clones, more than 70% detected once. The timepoints at which blood was sampled were baseline, cycle 4 day 1, and cycle 7 day 1. This CDR3 has 14 amino acids. Here the sequenced sample was CD4+ or CD8+ T cells sorted from blood, taken in a trial of the OX40 agonist ivuxolimab. The receptor comes from an adult with an advanced solid tumor such as melanoma, head and neck, liver or kidney cancer. The rearrangement joins TRBV21-1 to TRBJ2-7; TRBD1 was called by the table and not checked on the DNA. TRBV21-1 is a listed pseudogene. The CDR3 here is CASSKKQGVHEQYF. The CDR3 DNA follows: TGTGCCAGCAGCAAAAAACAGGGGGTCCACGAGCAGTACTTC.